This TCR beta chain was sequenced in a study of T cell responses to AZD1222 COVID-19 vaccine. Comment on this clone: Antigen specificity is unknown.

General study results and limits: Of spike-specific TCRs, nearly half reportedly target regions left unmutated in variants. Samples come after the peak T cell response, not at day 14. The donors showed a predominance of white British ancestry and of females, with possible underestimation of clonal diversity. Regions 160-218 and 743-854 dominated among vaccine-associated CD4 TCRs spanning spike.

This CDR3 is built from 15 residues. Germline values: CDR1 SGHRS, CDR2 YFSETQ. V was shortened by 1 base and J by 5 bases, with 15 bases between the two germline ends. This table comes from immunoSEQ multiplex PCR, and its TCRdb copy is limited to in-frame clones, with some not included. The data hold fewer than 250,000 clones, with 85% to 95% observed a single time. This clonotype was obtained from an adult in good health. The rearrangement links TRBV5-1 to TRBJ1-1; no clear D. The specimen was peripheral blood, collected on day 0 of AZD1222 vaccination. The CDR3 region has the DNA TGCGCCAGCAGCTTGCGACAAGCTAGAGATACTGAAGCTTTCTTT. Protein: CASSLRQARDTEAFF.